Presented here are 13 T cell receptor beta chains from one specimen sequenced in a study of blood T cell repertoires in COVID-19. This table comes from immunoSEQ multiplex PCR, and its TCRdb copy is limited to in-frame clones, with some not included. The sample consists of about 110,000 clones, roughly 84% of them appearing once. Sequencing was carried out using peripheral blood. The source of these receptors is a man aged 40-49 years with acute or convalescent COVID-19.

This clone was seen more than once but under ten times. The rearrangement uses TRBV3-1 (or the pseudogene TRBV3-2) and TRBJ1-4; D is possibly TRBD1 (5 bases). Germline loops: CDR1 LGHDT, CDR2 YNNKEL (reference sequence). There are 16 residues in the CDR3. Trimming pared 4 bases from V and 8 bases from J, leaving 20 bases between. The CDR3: CASSRQVAGRVEKLFF. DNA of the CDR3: TGTGCCAGCAGCCGCCAAGTGGCGGGGCGAGTGGAAAAACTGTTTTTT.

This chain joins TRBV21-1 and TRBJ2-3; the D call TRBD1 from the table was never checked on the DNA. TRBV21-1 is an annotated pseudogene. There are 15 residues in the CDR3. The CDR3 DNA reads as TGTGCCAGCACCCGCCGGACAGGGGAAGCAGATACGCAGTATTTT. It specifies CASTRRTGEADTQYF.

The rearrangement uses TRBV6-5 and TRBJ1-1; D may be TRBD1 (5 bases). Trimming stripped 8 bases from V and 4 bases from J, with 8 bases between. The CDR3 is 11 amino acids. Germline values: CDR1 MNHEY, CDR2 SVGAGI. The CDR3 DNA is TGTGCCAGCGGGGCTTTCACTGAAGCTTTCTTT. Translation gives CASGAFTEAFF.

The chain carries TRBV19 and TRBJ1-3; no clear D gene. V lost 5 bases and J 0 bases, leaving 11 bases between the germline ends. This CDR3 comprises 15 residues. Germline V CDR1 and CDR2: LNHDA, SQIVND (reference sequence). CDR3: CASSLGILSGNTIYF. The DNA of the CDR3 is TGTGCCAGTAGTTTGGGCATTCTCTCTGGAAACACCATATATTTT.

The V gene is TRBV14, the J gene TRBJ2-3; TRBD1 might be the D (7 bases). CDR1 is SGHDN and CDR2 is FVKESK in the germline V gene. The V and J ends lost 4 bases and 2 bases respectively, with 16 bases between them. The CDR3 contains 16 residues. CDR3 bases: TGTGCCAGCAGCCCGATGAGACAGGGACTCACAGATACGCAGTATTTT. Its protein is CASSPMRQGLTDTQYF.

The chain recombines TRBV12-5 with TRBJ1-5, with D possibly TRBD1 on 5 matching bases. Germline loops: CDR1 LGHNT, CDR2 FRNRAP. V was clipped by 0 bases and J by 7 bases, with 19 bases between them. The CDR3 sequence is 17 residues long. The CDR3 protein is CASGLVFTTDTVQPQHF. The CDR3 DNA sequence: TGTGCTAGTGGTTTGGTATTTACGACGGACACTGTACAGCCCCAGCATTTT.

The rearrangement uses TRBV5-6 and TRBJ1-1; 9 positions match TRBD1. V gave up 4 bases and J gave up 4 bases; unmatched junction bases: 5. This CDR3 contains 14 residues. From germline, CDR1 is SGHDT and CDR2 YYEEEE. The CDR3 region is CASSPMTGGTEAFF. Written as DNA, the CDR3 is TGTGCCAGCAGCCCAATGACAGGGGGCACTGAAGCTTTCTTT. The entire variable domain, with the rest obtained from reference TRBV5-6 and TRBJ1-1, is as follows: DAGVTQSPTHLIKTRGQQVTLRCSPKSGHDTVSWYQQALGQGPQFIFQYYEEEERQRGNFPDRFSGHQFPNYSSELNVNALLLGDSALYLCASSPMTGGTEAFFGQGTRLTVV.

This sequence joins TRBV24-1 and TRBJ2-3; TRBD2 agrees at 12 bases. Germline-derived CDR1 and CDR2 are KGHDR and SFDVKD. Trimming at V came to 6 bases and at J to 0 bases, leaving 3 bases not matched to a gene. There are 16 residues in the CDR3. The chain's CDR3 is CATSTSGGPSTDTQYF. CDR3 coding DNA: TGTGCCACCAGTACTAGCGGGGGGCCTAGCACAGATACGCAGTATTTT.

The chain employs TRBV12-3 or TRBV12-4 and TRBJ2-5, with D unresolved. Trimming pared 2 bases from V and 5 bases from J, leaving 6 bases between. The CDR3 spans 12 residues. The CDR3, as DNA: TGTGCCAGCAGTTTAACCGGGGAGACCCAGTACTTC. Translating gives CASSLTGETQYF.

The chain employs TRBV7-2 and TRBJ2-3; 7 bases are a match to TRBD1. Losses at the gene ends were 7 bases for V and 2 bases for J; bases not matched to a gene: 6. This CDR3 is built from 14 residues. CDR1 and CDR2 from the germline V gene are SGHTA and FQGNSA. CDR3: CASKGALFTDTQYF. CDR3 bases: TGTGCCAGCAAGGGGGCCCTTTTCACAGATACGCAGTATTTT.

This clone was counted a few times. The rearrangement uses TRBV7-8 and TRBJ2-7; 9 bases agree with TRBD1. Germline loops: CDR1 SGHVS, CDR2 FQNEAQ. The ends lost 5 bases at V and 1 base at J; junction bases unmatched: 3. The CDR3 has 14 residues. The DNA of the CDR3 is TGTGCCAGCAGCCGGGACAGGGTTTCCTACGAGCAGTACTTC. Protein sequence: CASSRDRVSYEQYF. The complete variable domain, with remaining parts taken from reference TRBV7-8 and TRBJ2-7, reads GAGVSQSPRYKVAKRGQDVALRCDPISGHVSLFWYQQALGQGPEFLTYFQNEAQLDKSGLPSDRFFAERPEGSVSTLKIQRTQQEDSAVYLCASSRDRVSYEQYFGPGTRLTVT.

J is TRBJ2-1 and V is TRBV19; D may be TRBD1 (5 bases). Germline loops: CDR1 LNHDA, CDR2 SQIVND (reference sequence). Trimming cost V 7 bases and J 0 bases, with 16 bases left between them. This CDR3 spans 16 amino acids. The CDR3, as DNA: TGTGCCAGTACCCCCGACAGTCGGAGCTCCTACAATGAGCAGTTCTTC. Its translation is CASTPDSRSSYNEQFF. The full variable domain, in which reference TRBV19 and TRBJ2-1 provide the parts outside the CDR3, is DGGITQSPKYLFRKEGQNVTLSCEQNLNHDAMYWYRQDPGQGLRLIYYSQIVNDFQKGDIAEGYSVSREKKESFPLTVTSAQKNPTAFYLCASTPDSRSSYNEQFFGPGTRLTVL.

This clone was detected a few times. CDR3 in DNA: TGTGTCAGAAGCTCATCTAACAGGGAAGGCTATGGCTACACCTTC. Protein product: CVRSSSNREGYGYTF. The chain couples TRBV7-5 to TRBJ1-2; the tabulated D call, TRBD1, remains unverified against the DNA. TRBV7-5 is a documented pseudogene. CDR3 size: 15 residues.